Listed here is a single T cell receptor beta chain. The data were obtained in a study of blood T cell repertoires in COVID-19. The CDR3 has 16 residues. Germline assignment: CDR1 MGHRA and CDR2 YSYEKL. The V gene end was trimmed by 0 bases and the J gene end by 6 bases; junction bases not matched to a gene: 11. Methods used by the authors: For nucleated cells, counts were estimated from reference gene primer amplification. Measured with immunoSEQ multiplex PCR; TCRdb has only the in-frame clones, and not every one. Clonal size and the V and J genes are those of that table, whereas D and trimming came from the DNA. Of about 170,000 clones listed, around 82% were seen once; the top ten hold approximately 4%. Enrolled through a virtual design, the participants were between roughly 18 and 90 years of age and came from 24 US areas. Which cohort a participant joined came from the clinical history participants gave.

The chain uses TRBV4-1 and TRBJ2-7, with 7 bases lining up with TRBD2. Sample: PBMCs or T cells enriched from blood (not recorded which). This sequence originates from a woman in her fifties or sixties in a cohort exposed to, infected with or recovered from COVID-19 (not recorded which). The CDR3 sequence is CASSQEKGRGVFEQYF. CDR3 nucleotides: TGCGCCAGCAGCCAAGAAAAGGGTCGGGGGGTTTTCGAGCAGTACTTC.